This TCR beta chain was retrieved from a study of blood T cell repertoires in COVID-19. Study at large: The United States, Italy and Spain supplied acute and convalescent COVID-19 samples. PBMCs, B-cell-depleted T cells, or T cells were the source of the cDNA or gDNA that made up the material.

In the source study's methods: Scientists estimated how many nucleated cells there were by amplifying reference gene primers. Libraries were prepared by immunoSEQ multiplex PCR; TCRdb keeps only in-frame clonotypes and omits some of them. V, J and clone size are taken as reported in that table, and D and trimming were inferred from the DNA itself. The sample has some 250,000 clones; roughly 90% are singletons. The study assigned cohorts using participant-reported clinical history. The CDR3 loop spans 13 amino acids. V lost 5 bases and J lost 8, with 15 bases in between. CDR1 is LGHDT, CDR2 YNNKEL, per germline (reference sequence).

This TCR was recovered from a woman aged 25 to 39 with acute COVID-19. The sample comprised PBMCs or T cells enriched from blood (not recorded which). The chain has TRBV3-1 (or the pseudogene TRBV3-2) and TRBJ1-2; D unresolved. CDR3: CASSFRLVEGYTF. The CDR3 region has the DNA TGTGCCAGCAGCTTCCGACTAGTCGAGGGCTACACCTTC.